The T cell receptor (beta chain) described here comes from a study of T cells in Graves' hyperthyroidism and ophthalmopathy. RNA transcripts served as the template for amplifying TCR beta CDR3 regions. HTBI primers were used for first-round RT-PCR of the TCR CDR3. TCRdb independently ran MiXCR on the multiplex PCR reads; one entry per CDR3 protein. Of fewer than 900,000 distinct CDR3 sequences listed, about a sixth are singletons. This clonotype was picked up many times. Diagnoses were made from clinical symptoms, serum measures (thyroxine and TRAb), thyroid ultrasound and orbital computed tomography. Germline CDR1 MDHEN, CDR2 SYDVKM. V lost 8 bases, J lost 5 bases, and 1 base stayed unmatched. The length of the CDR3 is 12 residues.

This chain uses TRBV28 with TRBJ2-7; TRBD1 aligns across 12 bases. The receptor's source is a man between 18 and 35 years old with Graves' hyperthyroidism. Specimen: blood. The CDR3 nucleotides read TGTGCCAGCGGGACAGGGGGCAACGAGCAGTACTTC. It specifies CASGTGGNEQYF.